This T cell receptor (beta chain) is drawn from a study of technical replicates of blood from a handful of donors (dated by TCRdb to the late 2010s). The library came from the immunoSEQ multiplex PCR assay. The immuneACCESS repertoire file appears here via TCRdb, limited to in-frame rearrangements. These files lack a portion of the clones; in checked studies, under half of the deficit traces to unresolved V genes, and the cause of the others is not known. Recorded for this sample are some 80,000 clones; about 92% of them occurred a single time. The ten top clones hold 0.25% of the sample. As to this clone: What this receptor recognizes is not known. The input lacks base qualities; no much larger clone sits a single base away.

According to the germline V gene, CDR1 reads WSHSY and CDR2 reads SAAADI. The V and J ends are trimmed by 4 bases and 6 bases, leaving 9 bases between them. The CDR3 sequence holds 12 residues, the cysteine and phenylalanine included. The entry retains the CDR3 DNA only, 36 bases that are in frame from base 1. The chain is made from TRBV10-2 and TRBJ2-5; TRBD1 is a possible D gene, resting on 6 matching bases. This TCR was recovered from a human donor in good health. Sequencing was performed on T cells isolated from PBMCs. The nucleotide sequence is TGCGCCAGCAGTGCTCAGGGGCAGACCCAGTACTTC. This sequence encodes CASSAQGQTQYF.